Each of the 2 T cell receptor beta chains below was sequenced from the same sample in a study of T cell responses to AZD1222 COVID-19 vaccine (dated by TCRdb to the early 2020s). Explained via the paper, the time point label denotes: baseline before first vaccination. What the treatment or condition label conveys for this sample: meningococcal conjugate vaccine given as trial control. Libraries were made using the immunoSEQ multiplex PCR assay. TCRdb provides this immuneACCESS table in a form limited to in-frame rearrangements. Some clones are lacking; in checked studies, under half of them reflect an unresolved V gene, and why the rest are absent is not known. The sample table lists some 120,000 clones, just over 85% of them with a count of one. The top ten hold over 15% of the sample. The sequencing used peripheral blood, collected on day 0 of MenACWY control vaccination. The receptor set was obtained from an adult in good health.

The chain employs TRBV27 and TRBJ2-7; TRBD1 agrees at 8 bases. Germline V gene data show CDR1 as MNHEY and CDR2 as SMNVEV (reference sequence). Trimming at V came to 6 bases and at J to 2 bases, leaving 9 bases not matched to a gene. The CDR3 loop spans 15 amino acids. This CDR3 reads CASRRGQGHTYEQYF. As DNA, the CDR3 is TGTGCCAGCAGACGCGGACAGGGCCATACCTACGAGCAGTACTTC.

V usage is TRBV24-1 and J usage is TRBJ2-3, with D unclear. The CDR3 consists of 13 residues. Germline CDR1 is KGHDR and CDR2 is SFDVKD. The V end lost 4 bases, the J end lost 8 bases, and 12 bases lay between the germline ends. The DNA for the CDR3 is TGTGCCACCAGTGACCTCCTCCTGGGTACGCAGTATTTT. Its translation: CATSDLLLGTQYF.